Listed here are 26 T cell receptor beta chains from one sample, sequenced in a study of cytomegalovirus exposure and HLA in healthy donors. Measured with immunoSEQ multiplex PCR; TCRdb has only the in-frame clones, and not every one. The sample has some 140,000 clones, around 80% seen once. Sequencing was performed on PBMCs. The receptors here all came from a man aged 25-45 years in good health and CMV-seropositive.

The rearrangement joins TRBV9 to TRBJ1-4; tentatively, D is TRBD1 (6 bases). The CDR3 loop spans 16 amino acids. The V and J ends lost 4 bases and 6 bases respectively, with 19 bases between them. Germline V gene data show CDR1 as SGDLS and CDR2 as YYNGEE. CDR3 in amino acids: CASSPQGWEYDEKLFF. CDR3 bases: TGTGCCAGCAGCCCACAGGGATGGGAATACGATGAAAAACTGTTTTTT.

V usage is TRBV29-1 and J usage is TRBJ2-3; TRBD1 might be the D (5 bases). Trimming removed 4 bases from V and 3 bases from J, with 11 bases in between. Germline CDR1 reads SQVTM; CDR2 reads ANQGSEA. The CDR3 is 13 amino acids. The CDR3 nucleotides are TGCAGCGTTGGCCCAGGGTGGACAGATACGCAGTATTTT. It is translated as CSVGPGWTDTQYF.

The V and J genes are TRBV7-2 and TRBJ1-6; the D gene is possibly TRBD1 (6 bases). Germline V gene sequence: CDR1 SGHTA, CDR2 FQGNSA. CDR3 length equals 14 residues. Between the trimmed V and J ends, which lost 7 bases and 6 bases, there was a span of 13 bases. The CDR3 reads CASTHGTLNSPLHF. The CDR3 DNA reads as TGTGCCAGCACCCACGGGACACTTAATTCACCCCTCCACTTT. Full variable domain (remainder filled in from reference TRBV7-2 and TRBJ1-6): GAGVSQSPSNKVTEKGKDVELRCDPISGHTALYWYRQSLGQGLEFLIYFQGNSAPDKSGLPSDRFSAERTGGSVSTLTIQRTQQEDSAVYLCASTHGTLNSPLHFGNGTRLTVT.

The chain joins TRBV5-1 to TRBJ2-7; tentatively, D is TRBD2 (6 bases). The CDR3 is made up of 14 amino acids. The germline V gene has CDR1 SGHRS and CDR2 YFSETQ. V was cut by 4 bases and J by 4 bases, with 15 bases left in between. The CDR3 spells CASSPLPGVYEQYF. The CDR3, as DNA: TGCGCCAGCAGCCCCCTCCCGGGGGTTTACGAGCAGTACTTC.

V and J are TRBV10-3 and TRBJ1-5; 11 bases match TRBD1. Germline V gene lookup returns CDR1 ENHRY and CDR2 SYGVKD. Trimming took 2 bases from V and 2 from J; bases not matched to a gene: 2. The CDR3 loop spans 16 amino acids. CDR3 bases: TGTGCCATCAGTGAGGGACAGGGGGCTGGCAATCAGCCCCAGCATTTT. Translated, it gives CAISEGQGAGNQPQHF.

This rearrangement joins TRBV5-1 to TRBJ2-1; D not resolved. The CDR3 extends over 13 amino acids. Per the germline V gene, CDR1 is SGHRS and CDR2 is YFSETQ. Trimming took 5 bases from V and 7 from J, leaving 13 bases between them. CDR3: CASSSVGLNEQFF. CDR3 nucleotides: TGCGCCAGCAGTTCAGTGGGCTTGAATGAGCAGTTCTTC.

The chain combines TRBV6-1 with TRBJ2-7; TRBD2 is a possible D gene (5 bases). Germline V gene data show CDR1 as MNHNS and CDR2 as SASEGT. The CDR3 runs 14 residues. Trimming took off 1 base at V and 5 bases at J, with 12 bases between the two ends. The CDR3 spells CASSEVGSRNEQYF. Here the CDR3 DNA reads TGTGCCAGCAGTGAAGTGGGGAGCCGGAACGAGCAGTACTTC.

Note on this clone: Other DNA sequences in this specimen translate into the identical CDR3. The V gene is TRBV6-5, the J gene TRBJ1-2, with D possibly being TRBD1 (6 bases). The CDR3 covers 13 residues. Trimming took off 6 bases at V and 2 bases at J, with 10 bases between the two ends. Germline CDR1 MNHEY, CDR2 SVGAGI. The CDR3 DNA reads as TGTGCCAGCAGACCTACAGGGAACTATGGCTACACCTTC. As protein: CASRPTGNYGYTF.

This chain links TRBV7-8 with TRBJ2-7; D not certain. The CDR3 loop spans 15 amino acids. Germline CDR1 is SGHVS and CDR2 is FQNEAQ. Deletions cut 0 bases from V and 2 bases from J, with 11 bases between. CDR3 nucleotide sequence: TGTGCCAGCAGCTTAGCGCCTGCGTTCACCTACGAGCAGTACTTC. Translated, it gives CASSLAPAFTYEQYF.

This clone was detected only a few times. The rearrangement links TRBV6-1 to TRBJ1-2; 9 bases are shared with TRBD1. Trimming removed 8 bases from V and 3 bases from J; junction bases left unmatched: 7. CDR3 size: 14 residues. Germline V gene lookup returns CDR1 MNHNS and CDR2 SASEGT. CDR3 DNA sequence: TGTGCCAGCCGACGGACAGGGGAACACTATGGCTACACCTTC. Residues: CASRRTGEHYGYTF.

There are a few counts of this clone. The rearrangement links TRBV19 to TRBJ1-3; maybe TRBD1 (5 bases). The CDR3 length is 15 residues. Germline CDR1 and CDR2: LNHDA and SQIVND (reference sequence). The germline V and J ends were trimmed by 8 bases and 0 bases, with 14 bases remaining between them. CDR3 coding DNA: TGTGCCAGTGCACGACAGATTTACTCTGGAAACACCATATATTTT. It encodes CASARQIYSGNTIYF.

This clone was counted a single time. DNA of the CDR3: TGTGCCTGGACCGCGGGGGGGGGAAACACCATATATTTT. This codes for CAWTAGGGNTIYF. The chain carries TRBV30 and TRBJ1-3, with D possibly being TRBD1 (5 bases). V lost 4 bases to trimming and J lost 4 bases, with 11 bases between them. Germline V gene lookup returns CDR1 GTSNPN and CDR2 SVGIG (reference sequence). This CDR3 region has 13 residues.

This sequence joins TRBV4-3 and TRBJ1-6, with 7 bases lining up with TRBD1. CDR3 size: 19 residues. V trimming: 5 bases; J trimming: 0 bases; junction bases outside the gene matches: 13. Germline lookup yields CDR1 LGHNA and CDR2 YSLEER. This CDR3 is CASSSHRGTSASYNSPLHF. In nucleotides, the CDR3 is TGCGCCAGCAGCTCACACAGGGGTACGTCCGCCTCCTATAATTCACCCCTCCACTTT.

The chain uses TRBV15 and TRBJ2-2, with 7 bases lining up with TRBD1. V shed 0 bases, J shed 0 bases, and the junction held 4 bases outside the gene matches. CDR1 LNHNV and CDR2 YYDKDF come from the germline V gene (reference sequence). The CDR3 contains 17 residues. The CDR3 bases are TGTGCCACCAGCAGAGATCGGCAGGGGGCGAACACCGGGGAGCTGTTTTTT. Amino acid sequence: CATSRDRQGANTGELFF.

This chain uses TRBV25-1 with TRBJ1-5; D ambiguous. CDR1 and CDR2 from the germline V gene are MGHDK and SYGVNS. Trimming removed 8 bases at V and 4 bases at J, with 15 bases between. There are 14 residues in the CDR3. Here the CDR3 reads CASALSGRNQPQHF. In DNA form, the CDR3 reads TGTGCCAGCGCCCTTAGCGGGAGAAATCAGCCCCAGCATTTT.

The rearrangement links TRBV4-3 to TRBJ2-3; 12 bases are a match to TRBD2. CDR1 is LGHNA and CDR2 is YSLEER in the germline V gene. This CDR3 has 18 residues. Losses at the gene ends were 3 bases for V and 0 bases for J; bases not matched to a gene: 7. The CDR3 is CASSHSSGLAGSTDTQYF. The CDR3 nucleotides read TGCGCCAGCAGCCACTCCAGTGGACTAGCGGGAAGCACAGATACGCAGTATTTT.

The chain carries TRBV25-1 and TRBJ2-7, with a tentative D call TRBD2 (5 bases). Between the trimmed V and J ends, which lost 1 base and 3 bases, there was a span of 13 bases. The CDR3 consists of 15 residues. Germline values: CDR1 MGHDK, CDR2 SYGVNS. As DNA, the CDR3 is TGTGCCAGCAGTGAATCGGGAATGAGTGGCTACGAGCAGTACTTC. This gives the protein CASSESGMSGYEQYF.

The chain is built from TRBV25-1 and TRBJ1-2, with 9 bases matching TRBD1. Germline lookup yields CDR1 MGHDK and CDR2 SYGVNS. V trimming: 1 base; J trimming: 5 bases; junction bases outside the gene matches: 5. The CDR3 totals 15 residues. CDR3: CASSEWQGQGYGYTF. In DNA form, the CDR3 reads TGTGCCAGCAGTGAATGGCAAGGACAGGGGTATGGCTACACCTTC.

The gene calls are TRBV4-2 and TRBJ2-5; no definite D call. This CDR3 has 15 residues. Trimming took off 0 bases at V and 4 bases at J, with 12 bases between the two ends. Germline V gene lookup returns CDR1 LGHNA and CDR2 YNFKEQ. The CDR3 coding sequence is TGTGCCAGCAGCCAAGAGCAGGATCGACCAGAGACCCAGTACTTC. This translates into CASSQEQDRPETQYF.

The CDR3 sequence: CASSQTGRGTEAFF. CDR3 DNA: TGTGCCAGCAGCCAGACAGGCCGAGGGACTGAAGCTTTCTTT. V gene TRBV5-6 combines with J gene TRBJ1-1, with TRBD1 as a possible D gene (6 bases). Trimming cost V 4 bases and J 5 bases, with 15 bases left between them. Germline loops: CDR1 SGHDT, CDR2 YYEEEE. The CDR3 spans 14 residues.

The chain combines TRBV19 with TRBJ1-2; no definite D call. V shed 4 bases and J shed 7 bases, with 19 bases lying between them. This CDR3 has 15 amino acids. Germline V gene data show CDR1 as LNHDA and CDR2 as SQIVND (reference sequence). The CDR3 reads CASSKAPDDSSGYTF. The CDR3 nucleotides read TGTGCCAGTAGTAAGGCACCCGACGACTCTTCTGGCTACACCTTC.

The chain carries TRBV27 and TRBJ2-1; the match to TRBD2 covers 13 bases. In germline, CDR1 is MNHEY, CDR2 SMNVEV (reference sequence). Trimming cost V 6 bases and J 6 bases; bases outside gene matches: 5. This CDR3 comprises 15 residues. The CDR3 coding sequence is TGTGCCAGCAGGCGGACTAGCGGGAGTTTCAATGAGCAGTTCTTC. Its protein is CASRRTSGSFNEQFF.

The chain couples TRBV23-1 to TRBJ2-1; TRBD1 agrees at 8 bases. TRBV23-1 has ORF status, its function being uncertain. The CDR3 has 13 residues. V dropped 8 bases and J dropped 7; count of bases not matched to a gene: 7. DNA for the CDR3: TGCGCCAGCCTTCCCACAGGGGGGAATGAGCAGTTCTTC. Translation gives CASLPTGGNEQFF.

The chain employs TRBV9 and TRBJ2-3, with a tentative D call TRBD2 (5 bases). V shed 3 bases and J shed 5 bases, with 13 bases lying between them. Germline loops: CDR1 SGDLS, CDR2 YYNGEE. There are 14 residues in the CDR3. The CDR3 sequence: CASSAGPREDTQYF. In DNA form, the CDR3 reads TGTGCCAGCAGCGCGGGCCCCCGGGAAGATACGCAGTATTTT.

This clone was counted between two and nine times. CDR3 protein: CASSFNRDGYTF. As DNA, the CDR3 is TGTGCCAGCAGCTTTAACAGGGATGGCTACACCTTC. The chain joins TRBV7-2 to TRBJ1-2; the D gene is possibly TRBD1 (6 bases). The V and J ends lost 3 bases and 6 bases respectively, with 8 bases between them. Germline CDR1 is SGHTA and CDR2 is FQGNSA. This CDR3 has 12 amino acids.

In this sample, this clone turned up a few times. This chain uses TRBV29-1 with TRBJ2-1, with 8 bases that match TRBD1. The CDR3 runs to 14 residues. Trimming at V came to 8 bases and at J to 3 bases, leaving 9 bases not matched to a gene. CDR1 and CDR2 from the germline V gene are SQVTM and ANQGSEA. The CDR3 nucleotides read TGCAGCACAAAAAGACAGGGGATCTACAATGAGCAGTTCTTC. It is translated as CSTKRQGIYNEQFF.